This TCR beta chain was identified during a study of blood T cells in healthy people across ages. The V and J ends lost 3 bases and 4 bases respectively, with 8 bases between them. CDR1 and CDR2 from the germline V gene are DFQATT and SNEGSKA (reference sequence). The CDR3 runs 12 residues. The second PCR ran roughly 6 to 11 cycles with a sample-barcoded 5' primer and J-beta primers. One entry per CDR3 protein, called by TCRdb with MiXCR from the 5' RACE reads. This sample has 1.5 million or so distinct CDR3 sequences, with 42% found just once. The table lists this clonotype with a few counts. The V call is TRBV20-1, the J call TRBJ2-3; D call uncertain. The source material was blood. The TCR sequence derives from a woman aged 18-29 years in good health. This CDR3 reads CSASSLPDTQYF. For the CDR3, the DNA is TGCAGTGCTAGCAGCCTTCCAGATACGCAGTATTTT.